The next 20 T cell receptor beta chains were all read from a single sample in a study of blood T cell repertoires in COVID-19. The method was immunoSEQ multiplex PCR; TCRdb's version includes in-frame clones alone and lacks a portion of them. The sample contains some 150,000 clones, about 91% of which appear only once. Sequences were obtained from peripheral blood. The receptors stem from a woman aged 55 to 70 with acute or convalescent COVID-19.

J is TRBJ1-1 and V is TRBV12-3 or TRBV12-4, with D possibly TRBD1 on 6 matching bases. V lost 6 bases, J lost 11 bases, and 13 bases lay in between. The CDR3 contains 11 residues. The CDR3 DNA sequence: TGTGCCAGCAGCCTCGGACAGCAGGCTTTCTTT. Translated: CASSLGQQAFF.

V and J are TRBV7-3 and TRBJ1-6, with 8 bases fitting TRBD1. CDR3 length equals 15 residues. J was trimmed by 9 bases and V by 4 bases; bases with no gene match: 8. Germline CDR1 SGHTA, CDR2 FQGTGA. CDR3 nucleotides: TGTGCCAGCAGCTACACCGACAGGGGCAGTTCACCCCTCCACTTT. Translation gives CASSYTDRGSSPLHF.

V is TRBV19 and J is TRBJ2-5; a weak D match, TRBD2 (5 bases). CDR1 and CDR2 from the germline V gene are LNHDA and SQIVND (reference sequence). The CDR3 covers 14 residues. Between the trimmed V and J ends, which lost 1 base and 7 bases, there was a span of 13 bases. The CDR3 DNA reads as TGTGCCAGTAGTATAGTCGCGGGTGAAGGGACCCAGTACTTC. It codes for CASSIVAGEGTQYF.

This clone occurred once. CDR3 sequence reads: CAIRTGEDNEQFF. In nucleotides, the CDR3 is TGTGCCATCAGGACAGGGGAGGACAATGAGCAGTTCTTC. The genes are TRBV10-3 and TRBJ2-1; 8 bases agree with TRBD1. The V segment lost 6 bases and the J segment 5 bases; nucleotides outside the gene matches: 3. The CDR3 has 13 amino acids. Germline CDR1 is ENHRY and CDR2 is SYGVKD.

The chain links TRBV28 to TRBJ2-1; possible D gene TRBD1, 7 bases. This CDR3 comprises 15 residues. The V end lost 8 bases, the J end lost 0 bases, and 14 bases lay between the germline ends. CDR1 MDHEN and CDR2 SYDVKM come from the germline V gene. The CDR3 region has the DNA TGTGCCAGCCGGGAGACAGGGACCTCCTACAATGAGCAGTTCTTC. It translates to CASRETGTSYNEQFF.

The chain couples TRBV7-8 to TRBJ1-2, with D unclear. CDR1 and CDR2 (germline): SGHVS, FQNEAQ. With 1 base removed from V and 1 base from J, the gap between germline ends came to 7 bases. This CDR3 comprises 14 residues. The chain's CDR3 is CASSLGGGNYGYTF. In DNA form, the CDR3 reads TGTGCCAGCAGCTTAGGTGGCGGTAACTATGGCTACACCTTC. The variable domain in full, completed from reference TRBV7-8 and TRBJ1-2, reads GAGVSQSPRYKVAKRGQDVALRCDPISGHVSLFWYQQALGQGPEFLTYFQNEAQLDKSGLPSDRFFAERPEGSVSTLKIQRTQQEDSAVYLCASSLGGGNYGYTFGSGTRLTVV.

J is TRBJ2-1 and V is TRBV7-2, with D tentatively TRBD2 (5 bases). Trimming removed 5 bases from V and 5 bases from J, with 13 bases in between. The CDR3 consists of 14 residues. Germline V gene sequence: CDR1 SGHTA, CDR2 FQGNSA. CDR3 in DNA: TGTGCCAGCAGCGTGGTCCCGAGGGACAATGAGCAGTTCTTC. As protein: CASSVVPRDNEQFF. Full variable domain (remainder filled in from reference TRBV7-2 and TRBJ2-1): GAGVSQSPSNKVTEKGKDVELRCDPISGHTALYWYRQSLGQGLEFLIYFQGNSAPDKSGLPSDRFSAERTGGSVSTLTIQRTQQEDSAVYLCASSVVPRDNEQFFGPGTRLTVL.

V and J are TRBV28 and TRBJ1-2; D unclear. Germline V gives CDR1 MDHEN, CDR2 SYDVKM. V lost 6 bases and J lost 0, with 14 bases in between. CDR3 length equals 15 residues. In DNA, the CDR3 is TGTGCCAGCAGATTGAACGACTTAACTAACTATGGCTACACCTTC. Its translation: CASRLNDLTNYGYTF.

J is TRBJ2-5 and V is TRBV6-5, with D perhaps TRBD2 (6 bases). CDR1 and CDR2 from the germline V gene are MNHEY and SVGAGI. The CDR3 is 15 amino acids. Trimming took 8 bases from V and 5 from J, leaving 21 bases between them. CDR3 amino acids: CASGGSGGAAETQYF. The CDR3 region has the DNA TGTGCCAGCGGGGGGTCGGGTGGAGCGGCTGAGACCCAGTACTTC.

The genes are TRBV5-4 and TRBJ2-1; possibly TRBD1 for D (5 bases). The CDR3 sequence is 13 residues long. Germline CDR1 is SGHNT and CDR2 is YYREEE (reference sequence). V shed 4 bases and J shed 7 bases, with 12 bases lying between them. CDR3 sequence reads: CASSPGHVNEQFF. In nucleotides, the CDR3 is TGTGCCAGCAGCCCTGGACATGTAAATGAGCAGTTCTTC.

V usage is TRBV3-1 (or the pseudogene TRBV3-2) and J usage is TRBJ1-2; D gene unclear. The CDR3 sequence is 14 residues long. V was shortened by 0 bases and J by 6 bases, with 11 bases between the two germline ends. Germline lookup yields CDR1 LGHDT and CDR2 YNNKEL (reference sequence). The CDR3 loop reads CASSQDWRVNGYTF. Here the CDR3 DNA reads TGTGCCAGCAGCCAAGATTGGAGGGTAAATGGCTACACCTTC.

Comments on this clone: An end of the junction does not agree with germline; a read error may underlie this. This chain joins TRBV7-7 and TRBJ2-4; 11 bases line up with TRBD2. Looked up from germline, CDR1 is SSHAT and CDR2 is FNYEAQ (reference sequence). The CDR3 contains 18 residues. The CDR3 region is CASSFPPSGGTTKNIQYF. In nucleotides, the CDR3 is TGTGCTAGCAGCTTCCCCCCTAGCGGGGGGACCACCAAAAACATTCAGTACTTC.

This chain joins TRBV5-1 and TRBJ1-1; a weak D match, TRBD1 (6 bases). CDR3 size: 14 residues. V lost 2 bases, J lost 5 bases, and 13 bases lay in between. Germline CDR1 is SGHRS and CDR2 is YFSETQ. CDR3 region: CASSFAQGRTEAFF. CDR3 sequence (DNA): TGCGCCAGCAGCTTTGCACAGGGAAGGACTGAAGCTTTCTTT.

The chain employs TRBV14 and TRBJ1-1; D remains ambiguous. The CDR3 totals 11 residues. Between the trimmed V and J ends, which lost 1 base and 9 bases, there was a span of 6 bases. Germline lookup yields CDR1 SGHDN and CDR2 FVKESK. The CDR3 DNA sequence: TGTGCCAGCAGCCAAGGGGCACAAGCTTTCTTT. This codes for CASSQGAQAFF.

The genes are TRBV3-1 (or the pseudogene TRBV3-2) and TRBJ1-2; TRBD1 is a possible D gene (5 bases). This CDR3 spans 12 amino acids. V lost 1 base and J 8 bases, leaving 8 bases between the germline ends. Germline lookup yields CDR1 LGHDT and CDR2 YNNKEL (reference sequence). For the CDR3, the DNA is TGTGCCAGCAGCCAAGCAGGGTGGGGCTACACCTTC. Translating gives CASSQAGWGYTF.

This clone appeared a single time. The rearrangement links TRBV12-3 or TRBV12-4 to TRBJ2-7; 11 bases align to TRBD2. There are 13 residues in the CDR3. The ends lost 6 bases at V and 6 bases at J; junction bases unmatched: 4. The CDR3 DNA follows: TGTGCCAGCAGGCCCACTAGCGGGGGCGAGCAGTACTTC. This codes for CASRPTSGGEQYF.

The CDR3 DNA reads TGTGCCAGCAGCTTGACAGGGGGAATGGGCTACGAGCAGTACTTC. This sequence encodes CASSLTGGMGYEQYF. V is TRBV5-4 and J is TRBJ2-7; 8 bases line up with TRBD1. CDR3 length equals 15 residues. V lost 1 base, J lost 3 bases, and 6 bases stayed unmatched. CDR1 and CDR2 from the germline V gene are SGHNT and YYREEE (reference sequence). The full variable domain, completed using reference TRBV5-4 and TRBJ2-7, is ETGVTQSPTHLIKTRGQQVTLRCSSQSGHNTVSWYQQALGQGPQFIFQYYREEENGRGNFPPRFSGLQFPNYSSELNVNALELDDSALYLCASSLTGGMGYEQYFGPGTRLTVT.

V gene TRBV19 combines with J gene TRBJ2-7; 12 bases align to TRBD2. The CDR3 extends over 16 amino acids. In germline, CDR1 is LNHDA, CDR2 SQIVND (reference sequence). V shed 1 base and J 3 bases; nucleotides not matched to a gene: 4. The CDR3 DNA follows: TGTGCCAGTAGTATAGGGGGGACTAGCGGGCGCTACGAGCAGTACTTC. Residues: CASSIGGTSGRYEQYF.

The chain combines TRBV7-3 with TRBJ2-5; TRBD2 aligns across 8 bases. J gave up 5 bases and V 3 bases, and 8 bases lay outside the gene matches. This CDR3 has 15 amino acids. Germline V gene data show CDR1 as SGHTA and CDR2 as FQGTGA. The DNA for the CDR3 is TGTGCCAGCAGCTTGAGCGGGGGCCGGGGTGAGACCCAGTACTTC. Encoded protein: CASSLSGGRGETQYF.

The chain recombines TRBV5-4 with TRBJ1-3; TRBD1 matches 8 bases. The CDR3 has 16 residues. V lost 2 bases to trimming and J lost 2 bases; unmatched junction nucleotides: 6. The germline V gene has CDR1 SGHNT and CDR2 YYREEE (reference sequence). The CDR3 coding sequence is TGTGCCAGCAGCTTCCCTACAGGGGGAACTGGAAACACCATATATTTT. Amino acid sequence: CASSFPTGGTGNTIYF.